The following is a TCR beta chain sequence with its context. The sample is drawn from a study of T cell changes during pregnancy in multiple sclerosis. The CDR3 consists of 15 residues. CDR1 is MNHEY and CDR2 is SVGAGI in the germline V gene. Trimming removed 8 bases from V and 8 bases from J, with 19 bases in between. Using immunoSEQ multiplex PCR, the repertoire was profiled, and TCRdb retains in-frame clones only, with some absent. The sample records approximately 98,000 clones, 92% being singletons. The sequence came from a female donor in good health, enrolled as a control in a pregnancy study. The sample here was peripheral blood, taken after pregnancy. This rearrangement joins TRBV6-5 to TRBJ1-6, with D perhaps TRBD1 (5 bases). The chain's CDR3 is CASAPKDGGYSPLHF. The CDR3 bases are TGTGCCAGCGCTCCTAAGGACGGGGGGTATTCACCCCTCCACTTT.